These T cell receptor beta chains were read from a single sample in a study of T cells in Graves' hyperthyroidism and ophthalmopathy. TCRdb reanalysed the multiplex PCR reads using MiXCR and keeps one entry per CDR3 protein. This table holds about 300,000 distinct CDR3 sequences, 15% to 20% found once. The sequencing sample was made of blood. These receptor sequences come from a man aged 45 to 65 with Graves' ophthalmopathy. CDR3s include the opening cysteine and the closing phenylalanine or tryptophan. Each record gives: D gene, J gene, clone size, V gene, CDR3 DNA, CDR3 protein. The D gene is left open where the match is weak. Some rows have no size entry. The others give once, few or many, or a class for an expanded clone.

D gene: -
J gene: TRBJ2-5
clone size: -
V gene: TRBV29-1
CDR3 DNA: TGCAGCGTTGAAAGCGACCCTAGCTGGGCTTTGCTGGAAGAGACCCAGTACTTC
CDR3 protein: CSVESDPSWALLEETQYF

D gene: TRBD2
J gene: TRBJ2-7
clone size: many
V gene: TRBV24-1
CDR3 DNA: TGTGCCACCAGTGAGAGCGGGAAATCCTACGAGCAGTACTTC
CDR3 protein: CATSESGKSYEQYF

D gene: -
J gene: TRBJ1-1
clone size: few
V gene: TRBV6-9
CDR3 DNA: TGTGCCAGCAGTTACACAGACCTGAACACTGAAGCTTTCTTT
CDR3 protein: CASSYTDLNTEAFF

D gene: -
J gene: TRBJ1-2
clone size: many
V gene: TRBV2
CDR3 DNA: TGTGCCAGCAGTCCAGACAGGCTGGACTATGGCTACACCTTC
CDR3 protein: CASSPDRLDYGYTF

D gene: -
J gene: TRBJ1-6
clone size: -
V gene: TRBV27
CDR3 DNA: TGTGCCAGCAGGGGCTCCTATAATTCACCCCTCCACTTT
CDR3 protein: CASRGSYNSPLHF

D gene: TRBD1
J gene: TRBJ2-2
clone size: many
V gene: TRBV4-1
CDR3 DNA: TGCGCCAGCAGCCAAGGGGGGACAGGGGGCTTCACCGGGGAGCTGTTTTTT
CDR3 protein: CASSQGGTGGFTGELFF

D gene: TRBD1
J gene: TRBJ1-1
clone size: few
V gene: TRBV24-1
CDR3 DNA: TGTGCCACCCCCCGACAGGGGGGAAGTACTGAAGCTTTCTTT
CDR3 protein: CATPRQGGSTEAFF

D gene: TRBD2
J gene: TRBJ2-7
clone size: few
V gene: TRBV2
CDR3 DNA: TGTGCCAGCAGTGTAAGCGGGAGTTGGTCCTACGAGCAGTACTTC
CDR3 protein: CASSVSGSWSYEQYF

D gene: -
J gene: TRBJ1-6
clone size: few
V gene: TRBV6-1
CDR3 DNA: TGTGCCAGCACCGGGGCACCCTCGCCCCTCCACTTT
CDR3 protein: CASTGAPSPLHF

D gene: -
J gene: TRBJ1-3
clone size: few
V gene: TRBV20-1
CDR3 DNA: TGCAGTGCCGAGGGGTCTACCTCTGGAAACACCATATATTTT
CDR3 protein: CSAEGSTSGNTIYF

D gene: -
J gene: TRBJ1-2
clone size: few
V gene: TRBV27
CDR3 DNA: TGTGCCAGCAGTTTCGAGCCAGGACACTATGGCTACACCTTC
CDR3 protein: CASSFEPGHYGYTF

D gene: -
J gene: TRBJ2-5
clone size: many
V gene: TRBV11-2
CDR3 DNA: TGTGCCAGCAGCTTAGATGGCCTCAGGGGGTGGGGGGATGCAGAAGAGACCCAGTACTTC
CDR3 protein: CASSLDGLRGWGDAEETQYF

D gene: -
J gene: TRBJ2-7
clone size: -
V gene: TRBV27
CDR3 DNA: TGTGCCAGCAGTTTCCTGGCCCTCGGCGAGCAGTACTTC
CDR3 protein: CASSFLALGEQYF

D gene: TRBD1
J gene: TRBJ2-2
clone size: -
V gene: TRBV7-6
CDR3 DNA: TGTGCCAGCAGCCCGAACCCGGGACAGGGGAAGTCCGGGGAGCTGTTTTTT
CDR3 protein: CASSPNPGQGKSGELFF

D gene: -
J gene: TRBJ2-1
clone size: -
V gene: TRBV27
CDR3 DNA: TGTGCCAGCAGACCTTTATTTATAGGGATTTCTTACAATGAGCAGTTCTTC
CDR3 protein: CASRPLFIGISYNEQFF

D gene: -
J gene: TRBJ2-7
clone size: many
V gene: TRBV27
CDR3 DNA: TGTGCCAGCAGTTTATCGGAGAGCTACGAGCAGTACTTC
CDR3 protein: CASSLSESYEQYF

D gene: TRBD2
J gene: TRBJ2-5
clone size: -
V gene: TRBV5-6
CDR3 DNA: TGTGCCAGCAGCTTGCAACTAGCGGGCCAAGAGACCCAGTACTTC
CDR3 protein: CASSLQLAGQETQYF

D gene: -
J gene: TRBJ2-7
clone size: few
V gene: TRBV6-1
CDR3 DNA: TGTGCCAGCAGTGAAGTGGGTTCCGAAGGCGAGCAGTACTTC
CDR3 protein: CASSEVGSEGEQYF